The 26 T cell receptor beta chains below were found in one sample sequenced in a study of human T cells and chemical hapten exposure. Via MiXCR, TCRdb re-called the RACE reads, giving one row per CDR3 protein. In the table there are 75,000 to 80,000 distinct CDR3 sequences, around 9.4% of which are singletons. Time point denoted: healthy volunteer bleed at 6 weeks. Unfractionated whole blood served as the source for total RNA extraction. The sample comprised whole blood. These TCRs come from a female donor in good health. Some clones in this sample may be carry-over from other donors' samples.

This clonotype was detected only a few times. The chain joins TRBV3-1 to TRBJ2-2; TRBD1 matches at 11 bases. This CDR3 region has 16 residues. The germline gives CDR1 LGHDT, CDR2 YNNKEL (reference sequence). The V segment lost 4 bases and the J segment 6 bases; nucleotides outside the gene matches: 7. The DNA of the CDR3 is TGTGCCAGCAGCCCCTGGACAGGGGGCGCCCCCGGGGAGCTGTTTTTT. Translated: CASSPWTGGAPGELFF.

The chain uses TRBV3-1 and TRBJ2-3; D unclear. Germline-derived CDR1 and CDR2 are LGHDT and YNNKEL (reference sequence). This CDR3 has 12 residues. V was cut by 3 bases and J by 4 bases, with 5 bases left in between. The CDR3 is CASSQVADTQYF. The CDR3 coding sequence is TGTGCCAGCAGCCAGGTAGCAGATACGCAGTATTTT.

This clonotype was detected ten times or more. The V and J genes are TRBV3-1 and TRBJ2-3; D remains unclear. Per germline, CDR1 LGHDT and CDR2 YNNKEL (reference sequence). This CDR3 is built from 12 residues. Trimming shortened V by 1 base and J by 5 bases, and 4 bases separated the two germline ends. The CDR3 protein is CASSQARDTQYF. The CDR3 nucleotides are TGTGCCAGCAGCCAAGCTCGAGATACGCAGTATTTT.

This clonotype came up a few times. The chain employs TRBV7-9 and TRBJ1-4; TRBD1 matches 7 bases. With V trimmed by 4 bases and J by 11 bases, 13 bases remained unmatched. CDR1 and CDR2 from the germline V gene are SEHNR and FQNEAQ (reference sequence). The CDR3 is 15 amino acids. The chain's CDR3 is CASSSRGQWGGKLFF. CDR3 bases: TGTGCCAGCAGCTCCAGGGGACAGTGGGGCGGGAAACTGTTTTTT.

The CDR3 nucleotides are TGTGCCAGCAGTCCTATCGGGCTGAGTTATGGCTACACCTTC. Translation: CASSPIGLSYGYTF. This chain connects TRBV2 to TRBJ1-2; no firm D call. The germline CDR1 and CDR2 sequences are SNHLY and FYNNEI. The CDR3 is 14 residues long. V dropped 5 bases and J dropped 5 bases, with 15 bases sitting between them.

This clonotype came up once. Possible read error: a much larger clone is one base away. The V gene is TRBV7-2, the J gene TRBJ2-4; D not resolved. This CDR3 has 14 amino acids. Germline assignment: CDR1 SGHTA and CDR2 FQGNSA. The V end was cut by 0 bases, the J end by 3 bases, with 6 bases between. The CDR3 sequence: CASSLAVVKNIQYF. CDR3 DNA: TGTGCCAGCAGCTTAGCCGTAGTCAAAAACATTCAGTACTTC.

The J gene is TRBJ2-1, the V gene TRBV11-2; 9 positions agree with TRBD1. The CDR3 length is 14 residues. Germline V gene sequence: CDR1 SGHAT, CDR2 FQNNGV. The trim removed 1 base at V and 6 bases at J, leaving 1 base unmatched. As DNA, the CDR3 is TGTGCCAGCAGCTTAGGGACAGGGGTCAATGAGCAGTTCTTC. This translates into CASSLGTGVNEQFF.

The chain joins TRBV6-5 to TRBJ2-2; possible D gene TRBD2, 5 bases. Trimming took off 2 bases at V and 3 bases at J, with 16 bases between the two ends. The CDR3 extends over 17 amino acids. Per germline, CDR1 MNHEY and CDR2 SVGAGI. The CDR3 protein is CASSYVTGYGDTGELFF. The CDR3 DNA reads as TGTGCCAGCAGTTACGTCACGGGGTATGGGGACACCGGGGAGCTGTTTTTT.

V is TRBV2 and J is TRBJ1-5; no clear D. V was cut by 4 bases and J by 3 bases, with 10 bases left in between. This CDR3 comprises 14 residues. From germline, CDR1 is SNHLY and CDR2 FYNNEI. CDR3 region: CASSAFGINQPQHF. CDR3 nucleotides: TGTGCCAGCAGTGCTTTCGGGATCAATCAGCCCCAGCATTTT.

This clonotype was detected ten times or more. The chain carries TRBV29-1 and TRBJ2-5; weak D call: TRBD2 (5 bases). CDR1 and CDR2 from the germline V gene are SQVTM and ANQGSEA. Between the trimmed V and J ends, which lost 7 bases and 5 bases, there was a span of 20 bases. The CDR3 is made up of 14 amino acids. The CDR3 nucleotides read TGCAGCGCTTCATTCGGGATTCAAGGGGAGACCCAGTACTTC. Translation gives CSASFGIQGETQYF.

This clonotype was detected a few times. The V call is TRBV30, the J call TRBJ2-7; no clear D gene. Trimming removed 1 base from V and 4 bases from J, with 11 bases in between. Per germline, CDR1 GTSNPN and CDR2 SVGIG (reference sequence). This CDR3 spans 13 amino acids. The CDR3 DNA reads as TGTGCCTGGAGTGGTCCTTTCCTTTACGAGCAGTACTTC. The encoded protein is CAWSGPFLYEQYF.

This clonotype was seen at least ten times. The gene calls are TRBV12-5 and TRBJ2-7, with D perhaps matching TRBD1 (5 bases). The CDR3 length is 15 residues. The germline V and J ends were trimmed by 5 bases and 2 bases, with 16 bases remaining between them. Germline V gene lookup returns CDR1 LGHNT and CDR2 FRNRAP. The CDR3 nucleotides read TGTGCTAGTGGTCCTGGACATAACATCGCCTACGAGCAGTACTTC. Its translation: CASGPGHNIAYEQYF.

Many counts were recorded for this clonotype. The chain recombines TRBV27 with TRBJ2-1; 10 bases are shared with TRBD1. The V and J ends lost 3 bases and 6 bases, in that order; junction bases with no gene match: 17. The germline gives CDR1 MNHEY, CDR2 SMNVEV (reference sequence). The CDR3 loop spans 19 amino acids. This chain's CDR3 is CASSLTPPRTGGRRNEQFF. The CDR3 DNA is TGTGCCAGCAGTTTGACTCCTCCCCGGACAGGGGGACGGCGCAATGAGCAGTTCTTC.

This clonotype was counted between two and nine times. This sequence joins TRBV4-2 and TRBJ2-3; TRBD2 agrees at 9 bases. From germline, CDR1 is LGHNA and CDR2 YNFKEQ. The CDR3 has 15 residues. Trimming cost V 2 bases and J 3 bases; bases outside gene matches: 3. The CDR3 region has the DNA TGTGCCAGCAGCCAATATAGCGGGGGAACAGATACGCAGTATTTT. Protein product: CASSQYSGGTDTQYF.

There are many counts of this clonotype. The CDR3 DNA sequence: TGTGCCACGGGAAGGGGGAGGCAGCCCCAGCATTTT. It translates to CATGRGRQPQHF. V is TRBV6-2 or TRBV6-3 and J is TRBJ1-5, with D possibly matching TRBD1 (6 bases). Between the trimmed V and J ends, which lost 10 bases and 7 bases, there was a span of 14 bases. The CDR3 is 12 residues long. Germline V gene lookup returns CDR1 MNHEY and CDR2 SVGEGT.

With regard to this clonotype: The junction does not match germline at one end; this may be a read error. The J gene is TRBJ2-1, the V gene TRBV7-6; D is perhaps TRBD2 (5 bases). The CDR3 totals 14 residues. Per germline, CDR1 SGHVS and CDR2 FNYEAQ. The CDR3 sequence: CVSSLAPQSDEQFF. CDR3 bases: TGTGTCAGCAGCTTAGCGCCCCAATCCGATGAGCAGTTCTTC. The full variable domain, in which reference TRBV7-6 and TRBJ2-1 provide the parts outside the CDR3, is GAGVSQSPRYKVTKRGQDVALRCDPISGHVSLYWYRQALGQGPEFLTYFNYEAQQDKSGLPNDRFSAERPEGSISTLTIQRTEQRDSAMYRCVSSLAPQSDEQFFGPGTRLTVL.

This clonotype showed up many times. The genes are TRBV6-6 and TRBJ2-5, with D possibly TRBD2 on 6 matching bases. The CDR3 is 15 amino acids. With 8 bases removed from V and 6 bases from J, the gap between germline ends came to 22 bases. Germline lookup yields CDR1 MNHNY and CDR2 SVGAGI (reference sequence). The CDR3 bases are TGTGCCAGCCAACCCCGGGACTTCCCTTTACAGACCCAGTACTTC. Its translation is CASQPRDFPLQTQYF.

This clonotype was detected many times. J is TRBJ1-2 and V is TRBV20-1; no firm D call. Germline CDR1 and CDR2: DFQATT and SNEGSKA (reference sequence). V was trimmed by 5 bases and J by 7 bases, leaving 17 bases between them. The CDR3 extends over 13 amino acids. The CDR3 loop is CSAQNPGERGYTF. In nucleotides, the CDR3 is TGCAGTGCTCAGAATCCCGGGGAGCGTGGCTACACCTTC.

This clonotype was seen a few times. A junction boundary mismatches the germline segment, possibly from a read error. V and J are TRBV7-9 and TRBJ2-1, with TRBD2 matching over 9 bases. Germline CDR1 and CDR2: SEHNR and FQNEAQ (reference sequence). This CDR3 region has 16 residues. Here the CDR3 DNA reads TGTGCCAGCAGTCCCCCGGTAGCGGGGGTTCACAATGAGCTGTTCTTC. Encoded protein: CASSPPVAGVHNELFF.

This clonotype appeared a few times. The DNA of the CDR3 is TGTGCCACCAGTATCCCGAACACCGGGGAGCTGTTTTTT. It specifies CATSIPNTGELFF. This rearrangement joins TRBV24-1 to TRBJ2-2; D unresolved. This CDR3 has 13 residues. Trimming removed 6 bases from V and 0 bases from J, with 4 bases in between. From germline, CDR1 is KGHDR and CDR2 SFDVKD.

The chain couples TRBV7-2 to TRBJ1-1; D is undetermined. This CDR3 has 13 amino acids. Trimming removed 5 bases from V and 10 bases from J, with 17 bases in between. The germline CDR1 and CDR2 sequences are SGHTA and FQGNSA. CDR3 in amino acids: CASSPAGGLRAFF. Here the CDR3 DNA reads TGTGCCAGCAGCCCCGCTGGAGGCCTGAGAGCTTTCTTT. Combining the CDR3 with reference TRBV7-2 and TRBJ1-1 gives the whole variable domain GAGVSQSPSNKVTEKGKDVELRCDPISGHTALYWYRQSLGQGLEFLIYFQGNSAPDKSGLPSDRFSAERTGGSVSTLTIQRTQQEDSAVYLCASSPAGGLRAFFGQGTRLTVV.

A note on this clonotype: This may arise from a read error, as a much more abundant clone is one base away. V usage is TRBV20-1 and J usage is TRBJ1-6, with TRBD1 matching over 9 bases. The CDR3 spans 16 residues. The germline V gene has CDR1 DFQATT and CDR2 SNEGSKA (reference sequence). Written as DNA, the CDR3 is TGCAGTGCAGGGACAGGGCACAGCTCCTATGATTCACCCCTCCACTTT. It translates to CSAGTGHSSYDSPLHF.

This clonotype has at least ten counts. The rearrangement links TRBV29-1 to TRBJ2-7; D is ambiguous. Deletions cut 4 bases from V and 2 bases from J, with 3 bases between. CDR1 SQVTM and CDR2 ANQGSEA come from the germline V gene. This CDR3 spans 10 amino acids. The CDR3 region has the DNA TGCAGCGTTGGGACCTACGAGCAGTACTTC. It is translated as CSVGTYEQYF.

This clonotype was observed at least ten times. The chain uses TRBV12-3 or TRBV12-4 and TRBJ1-2; no clear D. Deletions cut 2 bases from V and 5 bases from J, with 18 bases between. The CDR3 length is 16 residues. CDR3 residues: CASSLYVGSGPYGYTF. The CDR3, as DNA: TGTGCCAGCAGTTTATATGTGGGCAGTGGGCCTTATGGCTACACCTTC.

Remarks on this clonotype: A much larger clone sits a single nucleotide away, making a read error possible. This sequence joins TRBV21-1 and TRBJ2-3; TRBD1 is the table's D call and was not checked against the DNA. TRBV21-1 has pseudogene status. The CDR3 covers 18 residues. The CDR3 DNA follows: TGTACCAGCAGCAAAAAGTCCGCCCCTAGGTCGGGGCCAGATACGCAGTATTTT. Amino acid sequence: CTSSKKSAPRSGPDTQYF.

This chain connects TRBV20-1 to TRBJ2-7, with D uncertain. Germline V gene data show CDR1 as DFQATT and CDR2 as SNEGSKA (reference sequence). V gave up 6 bases and J gave up 3 bases, with 18 bases separating them. The CDR3 runs 14 residues. The CDR3 DNA is TGCAGTGCCCTTACGCCGTCCTTGGGCTACGAGCAGTACTTC. This gives the protein CSALTPSLGYEQYF.